This T cell receptor (beta chain) was sequenced during a study of graft-versus-host responses after intestinal transplantation. CDR1 SGDLS and CDR2 YYNGEE come from the germline V gene. Trimming cost V 5 bases and J 9 bases, with 9 bases left between them. The CDR3 contains 11 residues. This clone was detected only a few times. The table came from immunoSEQ multiplex PCR; TCRdb's copy has only in-frame clones and leaves some out. The sample has 20,000 to 30,000 clones, just under 40% seen once; the top ten hold under 0.8%. Responders (approximately 200,000, CFSE-labeled) met approximately 200,000 stimulators that were irradiated and violet-dye-labeled.

The sample was alloreactive CD4+ T cells from a mixed lymphocyte reaction culture, taken before intestinal transplant. Regarding subset: CFSE-low proliferating T cells sorted from approximately six-day pre-transplant mixed lymphocyte reaction (GvH or HvG direction). The source of this sequence is a human patient who received an intestinal transplant. The rearrangement links TRBV9 to TRBJ1-3; no definite D call. CDR3 amino acids: CASSLESTIYF. The CDR3 DNA reads as TGTGCCAGCAGTCTAGAAAGCACCATATATTTT. The entire variable domain, with the rest obtained from reference TRBV9 and TRBJ1-3, is as follows: DSGVTQTPKHLITATGQRVTLRCSPRSGDLSVYWYQQSLDQGLQFLIQYYNGEERAKGNILERFSAQQFPDLHSELNLSSLELGDSALYFCASSLESTIYFGEGSWLTVV.